These T cell receptor beta chains were read from a single sample in a study of identical twins. TCRdb processed the 5' RACE reads anew with MiXCR; each CDR3 protein has one entry. The profile shows around 340,000 distinct CDR3 sequences, about 12% of them singletons. Another study also made use of these data, one on yellow fever vaccine responses in identical twins.

The sequenced sample consisted of CD8+ T cells sorted from blood. The receptors derive from a woman between 18 and 30 years old in good health. Each CDR3 is given with its conserved first and last residue.

TRBV14	CASSQVANNSPLHF
TRBV7-9	CASSLGSQETQYF
TRBV15	CATSSSRVNEQFF
TRBV7-9	CASSLVSNEKLFF
TRBV11-2	CASSLEGHRTPLHF
TRBV6-5	CASSYSSPWTGFEQFF
TRBV27	CASRLASSSYEQYF
TRBV3-1	CASSQEWWGPRGTIYF
TRBV10-3	CAISEAGTHYEQYF
TRBV6-5	CASSYSGGWYEQYF
TRBV12-3/TRBV12-4	CASSPQGFQPQHF
TRBV4-1	CASSHQEMDTGELFF
TRBV10-3	CAISELGAEQFF
TRBV5-6	CASSLGVPNIQYF
TRBV3-1	CASSQERQDIQYF
TRBV7-7	CAASRFGGPQETQYF
TRBV7-6	CASSLGLADPLDTQYF
TRBV4-1	CASKRSGVGGPENEQFF